Here is one T cell receptor (beta chain) with its context. The target antigen is unknown. A single heparinised draw of approximately 100 mL on average was taken per donor. This record comes from a study of beta chain features in type 1 diabetes. The study's findings and limits: Any PCR bias toward short templates would affect both groups alike. For Type 1 diabetes patients, all four CD4+ subsets carried TCRB CDR3s that were moderately but significantly shorter. A greater similarity of naive, central memory and Treg TCRB repertoires was seen among patients than among healthy donors. For cells with high TCR expression, cDNA sequencing could yield over-representation.

The entirety of the isolated RNA underwent reverse transcription, so expressed TCRB transcripts were sequenced. Generated by immunoSEQ multiplex PCR, the TCRdb table keeps only in-frame clones and is missing some. The profile covers about 22,000 clones, with more than 45% appearing a single time and approximately 0.39% taken by the ten largest. The CDR3 consists of 16 residues. The ends were cut back, 3 bases at V and 6 bases at J, with 18 bases in the middle. Germline CDR1 is SEHNR and CDR2 is FQNEAQ (reference sequence). The TCR was taken from a man in his late teens or twenties with type 1 diabetes. The chain carries TRBV7-9 and TRBJ1-5; possible D gene TRBD1, 5 bases. Sequencing input: stem cell memory CD4+ T cells from blood. The CDR3 is CASSLGVGGESQPQHF. CDR3 nucleotides: TGTGCCAGCAGCTTGGGGGTCGGAGGGGAAAGTCAGCCCCAGCATTTT. Together with reference TRBV7-9 and TRBJ1-5, the CDR3 gives the full variable domain: DTGVSQNPRHKITKRGQNVTFRCDPISEHNRLYWYRQTLGQGPEFLTYFQNEAQLEKSRLLSDRFSAERPKGSFSTLEIQRTEQGDSAMYLCASSLGVGGESQPQHFGDGTRLSIL.